The 8 T cell receptor beta chains below all came from one sample that was sequenced in a study of cytotoxic CD8 clonotypes in ibrutinib-treated CLL (dated by TCRdb to the early 2020s). The receptor library was made with the immunoSEQ multiplex PCR assay. The immuneACCESS repertoire file appears here via TCRdb, limited to in-frame rearrangements. These files lack a portion of the clones; in checked studies, under half of the deficit traces to unresolved V genes, and the cause of the others is not known. The sample table contains hundreds of thousands of clones; only one count was recorded for 70% of them. The ten most abundant clones make up 15% to 17% of the sample. The time point label on this specimen signifies: around 25 months on ibrutinib. The specimen comprised PBMCs, sampled after 24 months of ibrutinib treatment. The receptors come from a human donor with chronic lymphocytic leukemia.

V usage is TRBV28 and J usage is TRBJ2-7; 9 nucleotides align to TRBD1. The germline CDR1 and CDR2 sequences are MDHEN and SYDVKM. The CDR3 has 14 residues. J lost 3 bases, V lost 6 bases, and 6 bases had no gene match. DNA of the CDR3: TGTGCCAGCAGCCAAGGGACAGGGTTCTACGAGCAGTACTTC. Translating it yields CASSQGTGFYEQYF.

This chain links TRBV5-1 with TRBJ2-1, with 7 positions matching TRBD2. V shed 6 bases and J 7 bases; nucleotides not matched to a gene: 10. Germline CDR1 SGHRS, CDR2 YFSETQ. The length of the CDR3 is 14 residues. The CDR3 here is CASTLGGSGNEQFF. The CDR3 DNA reads TGCGCCAGCACCCTCGGGGGGAGCGGGAATGAGCAGTTCTTC.

This clone has only a few counts. The chain is built from TRBV9 and TRBJ1-3, with no clear D. Germline values: CDR1 SGDLS, CDR2 YYNGEE. Between the trimmed V and J ends, which lost 3 bases and 2 bases, there was a span of 6 bases. The CDR3 has 13 amino acids. CDR3 protein: CASSGGAGNTIYF. CDR3 DNA: TGTGCCAGCAGCGGCGGCGCTGGAAACACCATATATTTT.

As for this clone: Other DNA sequences from this sample encode an identical CDR3 as well. This chain uses TRBV29-1 with TRBJ2-7; D perhaps matches TRBD2 (7 bases). This CDR3 is 11 amino acids long. The V gene lost 6 bases and the J gene lost 4 bases, with 10 bases spanning the gap. Looked up from germline, CDR1 is SQVTM and CDR2 is ANQGSEA. The CDR3 DNA reads TGCAGCGTAGGGGGGGTGTACGAGCAGTACTTC. Its protein is CSVGGVYEQYF.

The chain combines TRBV13 with TRBJ2-1; TRBD2 matches 7 bases. J lost 9 bases, V lost 2 bases, and 7 bases had no gene match. Germline CDR1 PRHDT, CDR2 FYEKMQ (reference sequence). The CDR3 consists of 14 residues. Here the CDR3 reads CASSLYGLGSEQFF. As DNA, the CDR3 is TGTGCCAGCAGCTTATATGGACTAGGGAGTGAGCAGTTCTTC.

V is TRBV7-8 and J is TRBJ2-7, with D possibly being TRBD2 (6 bases). The V end was cut by 7 bases, the J end by 5 bases, with 15 bases between. The CDR3 is 13 amino acids. Germline-derived CDR1 and CDR2 are SGHVS and FQNEAQ. The DNA of the CDR3 is TGTGCCAGCATCCCCCCGGGAGACGACGAGCAGTACTTC. Its translation: CASIPPGDDEQYF. The full variable domain, in which reference TRBV7-8 and TRBJ2-7 provide the parts outside the CDR3, is GAGVSQSPRYKVAKRGQDVALRCDPISGHVSLFWYQQALGQGPEFLTYFQNEAQLDKSGLPSDRFFAERPEGSVSTLKIQRTQQEDSAVYLCASIPPGDDEQYFGPGTRLTVT.

The chain has TRBV6-6 and TRBJ1-2, with D unresolved. The V end lost 3 bases, the J end lost 3 bases, and 5 bases lay between the germline ends. The V gene's germline CDR1 is MNHNY and CDR2 SVGAGI (reference sequence). The CDR3 totals 12 residues. CDR3 sequence (DNA): TGTGCCAGCAGTTATATAGACTATGGCTACACCTTC. It codes for CASSYIDYGYTF.

This clone was counted between two and nine times. Other DNA sequences in this sample translate to the same CDR3. The chain has TRBV5-1 and TRBJ2-5; D gene uncertain. The V end was cut by 2 bases, the J end by 3 bases, with 2 bases between. This CDR3 comprises 11 residues. Germline loops: CDR1 SGHRS, CDR2 YFSETQ. The CDR3 region is CASSLEETQYF. CDR3 nucleotide sequence: TGCGCCAGCAGCTTAGAAGAGACCCAGTACTTC.